This TCR beta chain was identified during a study of response to subunit inactivated influenza vaccine (dated by TCRdb to 2017 to 2018). Looking at the study overall: Deep quantitative profiling of the T cell receptor repertoire was used in the study to follow responses to a trivalent subunit inactivated influenza vaccine.

V loses 1 base, J loses 5 bases, and the germline ends lie 4 bases apart. Based on the germline V gene (reference sequence), the CDR1 and CDR2 sequences are DFQATT and SNEGSKA. There are 11 amino acids in the CDR3, from cysteine to phenylalanine inclusive. The only DNA kept is the CDR3, 33 bases in frame from the first base. Library method: RT-PCR. The reads were generated on an Illumina HiSeq 2500. Using fastp trimming at Q25 and MiXCR clonotype assembly, TCRdb reanalyzed the public sequencing data and kept in-frame beta chains. When rows share a CDR3 protein, they turn into one entry using the most common DNA and genes. This sample has 450,000 to 600,000 distinct CDR3 sequences in its table, and approximately 7.6% of those were observed once. The ten largest clonotypes hold around 13% of the sample. This clonotype was counted at least ten times. The clone's antigen remains unknown. Nothing much larger sits one base from this clone, and base qualities are not available.

What the study reported, not specific to this receptor: The authors suggested that each seasonal influenza vaccination may recruit only a limited number of new T cells.

The sequence links TRBV20-1 to TRBJ2-3; the D gene is unclear. The source material was PBMCs from blood, sampled 23 to 25 months after vaccination. The receptor's source is a man aged 45-69 years who received an inactivated influenza vaccine. Donor details come from another sample of the same person, matched by shared clones. In nucleotide form, the sequence is TGCAGTGCTAGAGTCGGAGATACGCAGTATTTT. It is translated as CSARVGDTQYF.